The TCR beta chain described here comes from a study of beta chain features in type 1 diabetes. At the level of the study: Analysis included 95 million to 140 million sorted cells drawn from all samples. Findings of the study overall: VDJ junctions in type 1 diabetes patients carried more deletions and fewer insertions. Patients with Type 1 diabetes showed moderately but significantly shorter TCRB CDR3s in all four CD4+ subsets. In comparison with healthy donors, patients had naive, central memory and Treg TCRB repertoires that appeared more similar.

Germline lookup yields CDR1 ENHRY and CDR2 SYGVKD. V was clipped by 3 bases and J by 0 bases; unmatched bases: 14. This CDR3 is built from 22 residues. This clone has a handful of counts. The antigen is not known. The isolated RNA, all of it, was reverse transcribed, so expressed TCRB transcripts were what got sequenced. Here immunoSEQ multiplex PCR was the method, and the copy in TCRdb shows in-frame clones only, minus some. The table has about 340,000 clones, about 13% seen once. This rearrangement joins TRBV10-3 to TRBJ2-1, with 16 bases identical to TRBD2. Material: naive CD4+ T cells from blood. The clonotype originates from a young woman with type 1 diabetes. CDR3 region: CAISEPNLGTSGRVGSYNEQFF. CDR3 bases: TGTGCCATCAGTGAACCGAACCTCGGGACTAGCGGGAGGGTAGGCTCCTACAATGAGCAGTTCTTC.